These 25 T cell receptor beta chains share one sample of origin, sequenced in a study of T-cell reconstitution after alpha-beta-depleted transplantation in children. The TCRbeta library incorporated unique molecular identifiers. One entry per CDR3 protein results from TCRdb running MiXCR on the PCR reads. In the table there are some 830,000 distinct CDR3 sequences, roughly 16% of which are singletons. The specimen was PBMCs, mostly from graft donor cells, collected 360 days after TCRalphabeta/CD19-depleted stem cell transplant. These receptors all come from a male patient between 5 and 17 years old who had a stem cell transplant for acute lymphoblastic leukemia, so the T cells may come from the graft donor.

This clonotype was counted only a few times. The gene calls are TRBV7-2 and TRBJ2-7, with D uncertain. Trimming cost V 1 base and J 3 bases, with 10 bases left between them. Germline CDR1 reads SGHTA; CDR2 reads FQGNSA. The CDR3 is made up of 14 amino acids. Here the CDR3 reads CASSLESGNYEQYF. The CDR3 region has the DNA TGTGCCAGCAGCTTAGAGTCAGGCAACTACGAGCAGTACTTC.

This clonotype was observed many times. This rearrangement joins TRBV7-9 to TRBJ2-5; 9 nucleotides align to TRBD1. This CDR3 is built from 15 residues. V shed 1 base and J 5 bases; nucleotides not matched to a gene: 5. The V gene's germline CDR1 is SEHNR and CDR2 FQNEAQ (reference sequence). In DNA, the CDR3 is TGTGCCAGCAGCTTAGTGGGACAGGGTCAGGAGACCCAGTACTTC. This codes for CASSLVGQGQETQYF.

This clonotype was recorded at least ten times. In DNA, the CDR3 is TGCAGTGCGATACCCCTAGCGGTTTCCTACGAGCAGTACTTC. This sequence encodes CSAIPLAVSYEQYF. The chain is built from TRBV20-1 and TRBJ2-7, with TRBD2 matching 7 bases. J gave up 1 base and V 6 bases, and 9 bases lay outside the gene matches. The CDR3 sequence is 14 residues long. CDR1 is DFQATT and CDR2 is SNEGSKA in the germline V gene (reference sequence).

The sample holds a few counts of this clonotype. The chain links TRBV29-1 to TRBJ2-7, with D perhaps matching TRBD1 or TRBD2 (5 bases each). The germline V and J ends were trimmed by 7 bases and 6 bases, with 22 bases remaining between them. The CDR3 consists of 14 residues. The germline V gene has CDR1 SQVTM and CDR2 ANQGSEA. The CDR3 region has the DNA TGCAGCGCTAGAAGGGCCAGGGACCTAGGCGAGCAGTACTTC. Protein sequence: CSARRARDLGEQYF.

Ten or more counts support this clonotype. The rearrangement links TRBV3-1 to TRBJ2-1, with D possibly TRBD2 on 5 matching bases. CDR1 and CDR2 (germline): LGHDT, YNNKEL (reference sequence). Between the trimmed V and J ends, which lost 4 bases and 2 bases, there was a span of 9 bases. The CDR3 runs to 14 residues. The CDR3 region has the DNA TGTGCCAGCAGCCGCAAACTAGCCTACAATGAGCAGTTCTTC. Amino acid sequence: CASSRKLAYNEQFF.

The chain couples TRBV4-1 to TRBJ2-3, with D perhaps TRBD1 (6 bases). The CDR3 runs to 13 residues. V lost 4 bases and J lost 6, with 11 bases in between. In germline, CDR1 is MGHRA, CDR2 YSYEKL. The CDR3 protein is CASSPWDIDTQYF. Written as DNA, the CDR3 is TGCGCCAGCAGCCCCTGGGACATCGATACGCAGTATTTT.

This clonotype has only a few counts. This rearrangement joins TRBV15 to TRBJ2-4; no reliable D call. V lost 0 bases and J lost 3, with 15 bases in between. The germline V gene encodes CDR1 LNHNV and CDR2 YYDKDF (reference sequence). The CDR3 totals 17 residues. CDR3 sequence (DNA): TGTGCCACCAGCAGAGATCCGGGTTCATGGGGCAAAAACATTCAGTACTTC. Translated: CATSRDPGSWGKNIQYF.

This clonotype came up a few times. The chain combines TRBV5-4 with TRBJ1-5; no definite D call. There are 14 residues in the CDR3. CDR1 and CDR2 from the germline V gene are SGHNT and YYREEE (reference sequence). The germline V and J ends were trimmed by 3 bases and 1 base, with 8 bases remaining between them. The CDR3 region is CASSYLLSNQPQHF. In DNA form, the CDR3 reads TGTGCCAGCAGCTACTTACTGAGCAATCAGCCCCAGCATTTT.

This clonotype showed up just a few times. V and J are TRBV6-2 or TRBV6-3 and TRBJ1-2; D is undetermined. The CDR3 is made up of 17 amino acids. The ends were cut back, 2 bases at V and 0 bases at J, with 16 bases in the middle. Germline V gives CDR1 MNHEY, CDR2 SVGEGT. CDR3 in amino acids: CASSYLDSRVANYGYTF. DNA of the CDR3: TGTGCCAGCAGTTACCTGGACTCTCGGGTAGCTAACTATGGCTACACCTTC.

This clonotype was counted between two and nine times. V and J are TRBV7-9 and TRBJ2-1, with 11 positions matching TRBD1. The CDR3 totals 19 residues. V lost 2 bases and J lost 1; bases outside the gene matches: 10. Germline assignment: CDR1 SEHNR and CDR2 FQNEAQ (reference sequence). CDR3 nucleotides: TGTGCCAGCAGCTTAAGGGGACAGGGGGGCAGAAATTCCTACAATGAGCAGTTCTTC. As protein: CASSLRGQGGRNSYNEQFF.

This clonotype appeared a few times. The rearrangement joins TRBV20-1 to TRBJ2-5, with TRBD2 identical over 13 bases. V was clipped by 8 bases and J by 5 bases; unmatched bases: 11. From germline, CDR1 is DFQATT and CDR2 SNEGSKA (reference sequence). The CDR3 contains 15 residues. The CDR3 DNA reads TGCAGTCCCAAAAGGACTAGCGGGAGTCTGGAGACCCAGTACTTC. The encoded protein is CSPKRTSGSLETQYF.

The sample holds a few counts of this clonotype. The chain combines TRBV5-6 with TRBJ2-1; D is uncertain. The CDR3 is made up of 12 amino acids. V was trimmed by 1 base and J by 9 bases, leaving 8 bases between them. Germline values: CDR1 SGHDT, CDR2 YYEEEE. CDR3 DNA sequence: TGTGCCAGCAGCTTGATTTTGACTGAGCAGTTCTTC. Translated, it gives CASSLILTEQFF.

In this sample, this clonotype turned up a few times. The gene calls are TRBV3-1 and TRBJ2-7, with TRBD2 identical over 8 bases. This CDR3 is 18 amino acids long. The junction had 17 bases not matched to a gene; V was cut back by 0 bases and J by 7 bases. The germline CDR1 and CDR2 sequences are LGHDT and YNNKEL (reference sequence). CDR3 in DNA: TGTGCCAGCAGCCAAGAAGGCCCCTCAGCGGGAGTAGATGGGGAGCAGTACTTC. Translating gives CASSQEGPSAGVDGEQYF.

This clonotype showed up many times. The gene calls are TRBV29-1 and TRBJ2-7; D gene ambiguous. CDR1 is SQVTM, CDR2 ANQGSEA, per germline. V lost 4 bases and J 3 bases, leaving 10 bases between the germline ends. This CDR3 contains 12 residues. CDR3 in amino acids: CSVGAIVYEQYF. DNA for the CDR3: TGCAGCGTTGGGGCTATAGTCTACGAGCAGTACTTC.

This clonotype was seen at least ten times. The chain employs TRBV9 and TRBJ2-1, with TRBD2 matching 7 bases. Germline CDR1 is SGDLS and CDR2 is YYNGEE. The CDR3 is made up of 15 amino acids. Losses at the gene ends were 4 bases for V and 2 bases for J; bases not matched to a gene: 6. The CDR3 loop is CASSWAGTTYNEQFF. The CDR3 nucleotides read TGTGCCAGCAGCTGGGCGGGGACTACCTACAATGAGCAGTTCTTC.

CDR3 in amino acids: CASSKEDRLAAYNEQFF. In DNA form, the CDR3 reads TGTGCCAGCAGCAAAGAGGATCGACTAGCGGCCTACAATGAGCAGTTCTTC. V gene TRBV21-1 combines with J gene TRBJ2-1; the table gives TRBD2 as D, unverified against the DNA. TRBV21-1 is termed a pseudogene. The CDR3 extends over 17 amino acids.

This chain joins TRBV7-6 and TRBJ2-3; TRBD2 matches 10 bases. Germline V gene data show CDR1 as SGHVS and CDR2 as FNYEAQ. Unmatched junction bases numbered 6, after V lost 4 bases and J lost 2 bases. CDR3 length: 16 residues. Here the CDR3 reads CASSYAGTSDTDTQYF. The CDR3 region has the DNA TGTGCCAGCAGCTACGCCGGGACTAGCGACACAGATACGCAGTATTTT.

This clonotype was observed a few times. CDR3 nucleotide sequence: TGTGCCAGCTCACCCCTTGACAGGACCCAAGGGATTCAGTACTTC. Translating it yields CASSPLDRTQGIQYF. This sequence joins TRBV18 and TRBJ2-4, with D possibly matching TRBD1 (6 bases). V lost 3 bases and J lost 10, with 19 bases in between. The CDR3 is 15 amino acids. The V gene's germline CDR1 is KGHSH and CDR2 LQKENI.

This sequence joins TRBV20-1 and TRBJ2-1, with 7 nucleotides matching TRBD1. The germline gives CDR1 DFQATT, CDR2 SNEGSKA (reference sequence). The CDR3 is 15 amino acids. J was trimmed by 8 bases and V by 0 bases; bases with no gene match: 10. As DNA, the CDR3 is TGCAGTGCTAGAGATTCGGGACAGTTTATGGATGAGCAGTTCTTC. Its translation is CSARDSGQFMDEQFF.

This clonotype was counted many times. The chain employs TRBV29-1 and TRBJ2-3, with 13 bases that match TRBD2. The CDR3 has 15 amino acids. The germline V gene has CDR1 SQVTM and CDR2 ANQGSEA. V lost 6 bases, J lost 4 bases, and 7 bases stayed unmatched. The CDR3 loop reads CSVPRTSGRPDTQYF. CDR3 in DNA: TGCAGCGTCCCCCGGACTAGCGGGAGACCAGATACGCAGTATTTT.

This CDR3 reads CASSLPRQGKDGYTF. The CDR3 DNA sequence: TGCGCCAGCAGCTTGCCCCGACAGGGAAAAGATGGCTACACCTTC. The chain has TRBV5-1 and TRBJ1-2; TRBD1 aligns across 7 bases. Germline V gene lookup returns CDR1 SGHRS and CDR2 YFSETQ. This CDR3 comprises 15 residues. V shed 1 base, J shed 6 bases, and the junction held 9 bases outside the gene matches.

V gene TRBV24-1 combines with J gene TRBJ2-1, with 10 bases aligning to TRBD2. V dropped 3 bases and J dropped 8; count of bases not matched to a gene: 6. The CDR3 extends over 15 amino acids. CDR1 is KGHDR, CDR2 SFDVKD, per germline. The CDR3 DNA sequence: TGTGCCACCAGTGATAGGCCTAGCGGGAGTTATGAGCAGTTCTTC. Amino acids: CATSDRPSGSYEQFF.

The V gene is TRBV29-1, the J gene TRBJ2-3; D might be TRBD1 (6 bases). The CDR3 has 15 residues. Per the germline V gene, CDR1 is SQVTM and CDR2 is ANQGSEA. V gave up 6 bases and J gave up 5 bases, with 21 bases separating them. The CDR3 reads CSVDRTVQGVDTQYF. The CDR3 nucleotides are TGCAGCGTCGATAGGACAGTTCAGGGAGTAGATACGCAGTATTTT.

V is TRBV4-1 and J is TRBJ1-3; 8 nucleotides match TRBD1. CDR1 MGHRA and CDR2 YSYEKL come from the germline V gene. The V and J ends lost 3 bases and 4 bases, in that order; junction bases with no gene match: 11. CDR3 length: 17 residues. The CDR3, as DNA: TGCGCCAGCAGCCAGGGCTTCCAGGGGGCGGTGGGAAACACCATATATTTT. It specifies CASSQGFQGAVGNTIYF.

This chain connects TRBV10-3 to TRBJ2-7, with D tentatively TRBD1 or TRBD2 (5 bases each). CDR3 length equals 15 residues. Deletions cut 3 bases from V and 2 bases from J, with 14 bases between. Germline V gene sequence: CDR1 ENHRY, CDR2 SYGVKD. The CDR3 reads CAISDPGTVPYEQYF. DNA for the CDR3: TGTGCCATCAGTGACCCCGGGACGGTGCCCTACGAGCAGTACTTC.